The subject of this entry is one T cell receptor beta chain. Germline trimming cut 1 base from V and 7 bases from J; bases unmatched to any gene: 6. CDR1 and CDR2 (germline): SGHVS, FQNEAQ. The CDR3 totals 15 residues. This specimen comes from a study of CD4+ T cells in melanoma. Clones were sequenced by immunoSEQ multiplex PCR, and TCRdb holds only the in-frame ones, with some missing. The data show approximately 14,000 clones, roughly two thirds seen once. The specimen was cells from a culture (not recorded whether cultured in vitro). The source of this sequence is a human donor with melanoma. This chain connects TRBV7-8 to TRBJ1-2; 10 bases are shared with TRBD1. The CDR3 nucleotides read TGTGCCAGCAGCTTAGGGACAGGGGGTCTCTTTGGCTACACCTTC. It codes for CASSLGTGGLFGYTF.